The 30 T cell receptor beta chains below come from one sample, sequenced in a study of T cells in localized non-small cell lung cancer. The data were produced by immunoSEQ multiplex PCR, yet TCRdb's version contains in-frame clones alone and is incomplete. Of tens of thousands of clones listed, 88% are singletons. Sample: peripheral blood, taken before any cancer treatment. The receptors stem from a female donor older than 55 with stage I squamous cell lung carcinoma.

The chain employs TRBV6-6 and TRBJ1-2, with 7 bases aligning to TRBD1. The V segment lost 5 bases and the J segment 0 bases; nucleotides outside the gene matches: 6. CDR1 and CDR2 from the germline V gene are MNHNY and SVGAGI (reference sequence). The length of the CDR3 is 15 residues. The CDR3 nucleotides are TGTGCCAGCAGTCGAACAGGGGTAGCTAACTATGGCTACACCTTC. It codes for CASSRTGVANYGYTF.

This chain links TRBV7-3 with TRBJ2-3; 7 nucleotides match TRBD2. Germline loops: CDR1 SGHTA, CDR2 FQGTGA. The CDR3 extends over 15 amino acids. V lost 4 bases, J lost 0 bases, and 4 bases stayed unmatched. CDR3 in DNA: TGTGCCAGCAGCTATGGGGGGGAAAGCACAGATACGCAGTATTTT. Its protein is CASSYGGESTDTQYF.

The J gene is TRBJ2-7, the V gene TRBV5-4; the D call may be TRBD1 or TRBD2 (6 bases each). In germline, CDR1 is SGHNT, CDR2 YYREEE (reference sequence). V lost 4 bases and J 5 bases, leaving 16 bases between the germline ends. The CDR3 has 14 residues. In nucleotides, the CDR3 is TGTGCCAGCAGCCCCCGCCGGGGGCGGAACGAGCAGTACTTC. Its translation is CASSPRRGRNEQYF. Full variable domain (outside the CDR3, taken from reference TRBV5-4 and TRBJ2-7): ETGVTQSPTHLIKTRGQQVTLRCSSQSGHNTVSWYQQALGQGPQFIFQYYREEENGRGNFPPRFSGLQFPNYSSELNVNALELDDSALYLCASSPRRGRNEQYFGPGTRLTVT.

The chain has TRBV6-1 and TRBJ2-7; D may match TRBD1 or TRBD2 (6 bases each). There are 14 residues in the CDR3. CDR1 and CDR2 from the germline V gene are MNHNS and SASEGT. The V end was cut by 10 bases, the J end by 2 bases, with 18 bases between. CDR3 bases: TGTGCCACCTCCAAAGGGGGGCGGACCTACGAGCAGTACTTC. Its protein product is CATSKGGRTYEQYF.

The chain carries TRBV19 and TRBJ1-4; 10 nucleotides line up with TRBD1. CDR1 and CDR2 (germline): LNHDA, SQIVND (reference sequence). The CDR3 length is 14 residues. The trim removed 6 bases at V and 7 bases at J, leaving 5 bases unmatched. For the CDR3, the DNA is TGTGCCAGTAGGACAGGGGGCGCCGCTGAAAAACTGTTTTTT. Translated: CASRTGGAAEKLFF.

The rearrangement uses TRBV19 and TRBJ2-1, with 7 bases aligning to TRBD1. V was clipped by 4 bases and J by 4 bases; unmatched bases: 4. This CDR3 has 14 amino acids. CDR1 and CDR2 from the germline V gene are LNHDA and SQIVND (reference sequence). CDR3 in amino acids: CASSRGGAYNEQFF. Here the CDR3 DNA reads TGTGCCAGTAGTAGAGGGGGCGCTTACAATGAGCAGTTCTTC.

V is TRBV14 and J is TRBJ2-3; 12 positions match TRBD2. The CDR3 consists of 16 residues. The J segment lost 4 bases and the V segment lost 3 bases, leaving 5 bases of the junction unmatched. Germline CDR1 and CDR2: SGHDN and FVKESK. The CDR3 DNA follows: TGTGCCAGCAGCCAGACTAGCGGGAGACTAGCAGATACGCAGTATTTT. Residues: CASSQTSGRLADTQYF.

The CDR3 loop reads CASSPRTGYTEAFF. CDR3 nucleotide sequence: TGTGCCAGCTCACCTCGGACAGGCTACACTGAAGCTTTCTTT. The rearrangement links TRBV18 to TRBJ1-1; the match to TRBD1 covers 7 bases. With V trimmed by 3 bases and J by 3 bases, 4 bases remained unmatched. From germline, CDR1 is KGHSH and CDR2 LQKENI. This CDR3 is 14 amino acids long.

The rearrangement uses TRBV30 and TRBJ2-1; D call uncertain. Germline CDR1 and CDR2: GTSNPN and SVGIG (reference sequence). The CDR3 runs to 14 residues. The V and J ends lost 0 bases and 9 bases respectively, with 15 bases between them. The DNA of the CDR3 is TGTGCCTGGAGTGTAAGTTCGAATTATTTTGAGCAGTTCTTC. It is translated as CAWSVSSNYFEQFF.

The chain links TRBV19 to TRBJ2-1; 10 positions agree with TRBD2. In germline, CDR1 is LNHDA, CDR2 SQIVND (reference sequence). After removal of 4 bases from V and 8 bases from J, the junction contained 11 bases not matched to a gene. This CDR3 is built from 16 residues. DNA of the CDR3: TGTGCCAGTAGTACCGGACTAGCGGTTGGTGGCCATGAGCAGTTCTTC. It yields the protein CASSTGLAVGGHEQFF.

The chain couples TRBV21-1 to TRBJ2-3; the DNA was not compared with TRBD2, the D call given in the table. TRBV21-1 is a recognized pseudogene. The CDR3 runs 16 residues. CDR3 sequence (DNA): TGTGCCAGCAGCACCCGGCGGCCAGAGCCCACAGATACGCAGTATTTT. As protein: CASSTRRPEPTDTQYF.

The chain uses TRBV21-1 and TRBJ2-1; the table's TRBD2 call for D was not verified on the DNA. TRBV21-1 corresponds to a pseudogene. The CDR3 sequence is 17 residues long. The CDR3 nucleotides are TGTGCCAGCAGCGTACTTCGTACCCCGGGACTAGAAATGGAGCAGTTCTTC. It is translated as CASSVLRTPGLEMEQFF.

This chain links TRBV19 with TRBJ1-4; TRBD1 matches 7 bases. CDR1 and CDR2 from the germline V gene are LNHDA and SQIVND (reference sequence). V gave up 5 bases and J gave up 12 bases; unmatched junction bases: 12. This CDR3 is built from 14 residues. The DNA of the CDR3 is TGTGCCAGTAGTTCCCGACAGGGTGGGCAAGAACTGTTTTTT. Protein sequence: CASSSRQGGQELFF.

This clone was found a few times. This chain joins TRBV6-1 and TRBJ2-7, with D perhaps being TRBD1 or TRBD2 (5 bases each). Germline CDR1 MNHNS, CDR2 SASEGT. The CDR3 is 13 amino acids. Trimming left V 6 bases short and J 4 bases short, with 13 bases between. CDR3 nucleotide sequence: TGTGCCAGCAGCCTCCGGGACGGATACGAGCAGTACTTC. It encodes CASSLRDGYEQYF.

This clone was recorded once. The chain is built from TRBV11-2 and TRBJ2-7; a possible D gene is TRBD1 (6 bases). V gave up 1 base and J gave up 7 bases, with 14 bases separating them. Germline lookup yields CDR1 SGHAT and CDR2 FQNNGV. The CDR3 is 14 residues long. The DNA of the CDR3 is TGTGCCAGCAGCTTAGTACCACAGGGTCGAGAGCAGTACTTC. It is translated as CASSLVPQGREQYF.

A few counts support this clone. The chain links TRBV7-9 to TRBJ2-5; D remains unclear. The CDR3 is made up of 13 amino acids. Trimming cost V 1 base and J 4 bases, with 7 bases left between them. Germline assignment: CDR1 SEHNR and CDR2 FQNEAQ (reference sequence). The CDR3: CASSLVSRETQYF. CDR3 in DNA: TGTGCCAGCAGCTTAGTCTCGAGAGAGACCCAGTACTTC.

In DNA, the CDR3 is TGTGCCAGCAGTTTACCAGGGAACAATGAAAAACTGTTTTTT. Translating it yields CASSLPGNNEKLFF. V is TRBV28 and J is TRBJ1-4, with D perhaps TRBD1 (5 bases). The CDR3 covers 14 residues. The ends were cut back, 2 bases at V and 5 bases at J, with 9 bases in the middle. CDR1 is MDHEN, CDR2 SYDVKM, per germline.

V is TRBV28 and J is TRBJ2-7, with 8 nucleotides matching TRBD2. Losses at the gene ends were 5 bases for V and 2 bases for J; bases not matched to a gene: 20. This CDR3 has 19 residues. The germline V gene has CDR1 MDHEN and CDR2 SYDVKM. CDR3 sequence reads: CASSLPSTMNSGAPYEQYF. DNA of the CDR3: TGTGCCAGCAGTCTCCCCTCCACGATGAATAGCGGGGCACCCTACGAGCAGTACTTC.

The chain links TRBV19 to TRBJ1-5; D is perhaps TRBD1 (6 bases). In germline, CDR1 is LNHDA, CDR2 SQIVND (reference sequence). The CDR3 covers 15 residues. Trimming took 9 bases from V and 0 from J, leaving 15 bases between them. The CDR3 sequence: CASGGPTYSNQPQHF. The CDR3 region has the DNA TGTGCCAGCGGGGGGCCAACATATAGCAATCAGCCCCAGCATTTT. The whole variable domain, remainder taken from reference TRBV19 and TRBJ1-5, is DGGITQSPKYLFRKEGQNVTLSCEQNLNHDAMYWYRQDPGQGLRLIYYSQIVNDFQKGDIAEGYSVSREKKESFPLTVTSAQKNPTAFYLCASGGPTYSNQPQHFGDGTRLSIL.

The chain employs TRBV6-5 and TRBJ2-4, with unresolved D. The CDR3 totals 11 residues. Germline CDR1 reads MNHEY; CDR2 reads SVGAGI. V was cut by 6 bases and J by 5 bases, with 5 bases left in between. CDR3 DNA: TGTGCCAGCAGGGGCCAAAACATTCAGTACTTC. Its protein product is CASRGQNIQYF.

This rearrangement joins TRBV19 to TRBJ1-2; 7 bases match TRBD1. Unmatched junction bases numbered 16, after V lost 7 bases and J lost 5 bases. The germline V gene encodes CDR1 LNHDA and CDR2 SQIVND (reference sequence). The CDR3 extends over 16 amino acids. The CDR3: CASTMGWDRGLYGYTF. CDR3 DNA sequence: TGTGCCAGTACCATGGGGTGGGACAGAGGCTTGTATGGCTACACCTTC.

In DNA form, the CDR3 reads TGTGCCAGCGGACTTATAGCTACGCGGGGAATCCGGGAGACCCAGTACTTC. It is translated as CASGLIATRGIRETQYF. The chain is built from TRBV7-2 and TRBJ2-5; possibly TRBD2 for D (6 bases). The V and J ends lost 8 bases and 5 bases respectively, with 27 bases between them. The CDR3 totals 17 residues. Germline loops: CDR1 SGHTA, CDR2 FQGNSA.

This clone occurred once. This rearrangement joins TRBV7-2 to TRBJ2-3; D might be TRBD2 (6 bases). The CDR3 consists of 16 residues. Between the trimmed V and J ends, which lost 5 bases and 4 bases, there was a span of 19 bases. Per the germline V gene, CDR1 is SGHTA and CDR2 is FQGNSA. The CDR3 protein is CASSPQGLFSADTQYF. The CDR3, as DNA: TGTGCCAGCAGCCCGCAGGGACTTTTTTCGGCAGATACGCAGTATTTT.

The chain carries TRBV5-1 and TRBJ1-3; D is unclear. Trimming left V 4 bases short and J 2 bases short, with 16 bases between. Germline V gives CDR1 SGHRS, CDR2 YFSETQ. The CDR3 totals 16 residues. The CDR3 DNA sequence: TGCGCCAGCAGCAGCGGGCCCGTTAAGGCTGGAAACACCATATATTTT. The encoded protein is CASSSGPVKAGNTIYF.

The CDR3 DNA reads TGTGCCAGCAGCTCGTCCCTAGGCCCCGAGCAGTACTTC. It specifies CASSSSLGPEQYF. V usage is TRBV7-6 and J usage is TRBJ2-7; D ambiguous. The CDR3 totals 13 residues. From germline, CDR1 is SGHVS and CDR2 FNYEAQ. Trimming took 4 bases from V and 6 from J, leaving 13 bases between them.

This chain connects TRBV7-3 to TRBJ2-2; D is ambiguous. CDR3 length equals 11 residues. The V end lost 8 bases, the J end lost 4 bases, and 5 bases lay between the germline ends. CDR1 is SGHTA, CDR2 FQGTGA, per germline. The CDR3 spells CASGITGELFF. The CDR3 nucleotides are TGTGCCAGCGGTATCACCGGGGAGCTGTTTTTT.

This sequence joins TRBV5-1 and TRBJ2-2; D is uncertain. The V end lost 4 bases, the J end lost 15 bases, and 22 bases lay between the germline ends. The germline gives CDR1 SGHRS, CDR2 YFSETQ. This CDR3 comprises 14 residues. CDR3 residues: CASSDNTGPSTVFF. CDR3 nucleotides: TGCGCCAGCAGCGATAATACCGGGCCTTCGACCGTGTTTTTT.

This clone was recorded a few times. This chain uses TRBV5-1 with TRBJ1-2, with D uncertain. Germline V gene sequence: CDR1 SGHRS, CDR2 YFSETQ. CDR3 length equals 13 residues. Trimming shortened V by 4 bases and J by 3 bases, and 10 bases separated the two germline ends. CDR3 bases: TGCGCCAGCAGCCCTCAGGTTGACTATGGCTACACCTTC. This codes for CASSPQVDYGYTF.

The CDR3 DNA reads TGTGCCAGCAGCTTAGGCAACTCCTACGAGCAGTACTTC. Amino acids: CASSLGNSYEQYF. This chain joins TRBV11-2 and TRBJ2-7, with D unclear. This CDR3 is 13 amino acids long. V was shortened by 1 base and J by 0 bases, with 4 bases between the two germline ends. Germline CDR1 is SGHAT and CDR2 is FQNNGV.

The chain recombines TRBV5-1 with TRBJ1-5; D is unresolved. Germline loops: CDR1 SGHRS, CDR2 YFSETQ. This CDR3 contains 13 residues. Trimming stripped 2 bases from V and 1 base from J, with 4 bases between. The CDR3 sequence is CASSFGSNQPQHF. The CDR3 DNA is TGCGCCAGCAGCTTTGGCAGCAATCAGCCCCAGCATTTT.